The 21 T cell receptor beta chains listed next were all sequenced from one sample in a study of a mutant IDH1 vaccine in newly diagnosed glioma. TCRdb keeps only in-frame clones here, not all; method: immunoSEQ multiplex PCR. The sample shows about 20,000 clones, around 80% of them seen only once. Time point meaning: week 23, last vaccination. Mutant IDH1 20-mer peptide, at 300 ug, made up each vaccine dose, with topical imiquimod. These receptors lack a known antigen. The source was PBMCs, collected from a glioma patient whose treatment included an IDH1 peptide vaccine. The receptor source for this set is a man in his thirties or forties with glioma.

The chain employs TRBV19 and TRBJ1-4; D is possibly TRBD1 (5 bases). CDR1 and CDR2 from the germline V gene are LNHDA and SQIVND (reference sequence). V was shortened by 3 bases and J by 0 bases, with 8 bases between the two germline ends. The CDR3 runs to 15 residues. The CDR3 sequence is CASSILDTTNEKLFF. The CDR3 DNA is TGTGCCAGTAGTATTCTGGACACAACTAATGAAAAACTGTTTTTT.

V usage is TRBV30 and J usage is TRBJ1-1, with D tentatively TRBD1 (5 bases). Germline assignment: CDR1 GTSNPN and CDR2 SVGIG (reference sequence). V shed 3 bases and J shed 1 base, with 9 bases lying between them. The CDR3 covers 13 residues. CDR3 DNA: TGTGCCTGGAGGCGGGACTGGAACACTGAAGCTTTCTTT. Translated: CAWRRDWNTEAFF.

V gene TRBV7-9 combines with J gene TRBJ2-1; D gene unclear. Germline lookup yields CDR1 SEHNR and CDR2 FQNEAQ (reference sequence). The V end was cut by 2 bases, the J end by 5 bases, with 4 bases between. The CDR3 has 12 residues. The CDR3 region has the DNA TGTGCCAGCAGCTTAAGAGACAATGAGCAGTTCTTC. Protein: CASSLRDNEQFF.

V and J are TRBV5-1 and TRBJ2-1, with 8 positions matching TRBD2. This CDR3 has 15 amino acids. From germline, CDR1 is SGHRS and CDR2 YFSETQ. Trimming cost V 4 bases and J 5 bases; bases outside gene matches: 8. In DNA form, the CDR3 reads TGCGCCAGCAGCGTTAGCGGGGCCAGCGACAATGAGCAGTTCTTC. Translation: CASSVSGASDNEQFF.

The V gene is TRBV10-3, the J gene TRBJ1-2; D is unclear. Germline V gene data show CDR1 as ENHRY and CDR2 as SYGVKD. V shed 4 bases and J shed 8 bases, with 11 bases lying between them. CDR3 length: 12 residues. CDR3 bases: TGTGCCATCAGTGGAGCGGAGAACGGCTACACCTTC. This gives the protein CAISGAENGYTF.

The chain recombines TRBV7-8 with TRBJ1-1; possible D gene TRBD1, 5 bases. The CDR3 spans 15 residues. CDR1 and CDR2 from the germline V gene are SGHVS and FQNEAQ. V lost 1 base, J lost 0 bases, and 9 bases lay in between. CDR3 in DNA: TGTGCCAGCAGCTTAGAGAGGGGTATGAACACTGAAGCTTTCTTT. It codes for CASSLERGMNTEAFF.

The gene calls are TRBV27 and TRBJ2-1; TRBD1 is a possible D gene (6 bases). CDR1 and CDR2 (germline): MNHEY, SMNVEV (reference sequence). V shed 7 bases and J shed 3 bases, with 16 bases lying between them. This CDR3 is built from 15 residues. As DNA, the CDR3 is TGTGCCAGCATTCCCACAGGGAGAATCTACAATGAGCAGTTCTTC. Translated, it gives CASIPTGRIYNEQFF.

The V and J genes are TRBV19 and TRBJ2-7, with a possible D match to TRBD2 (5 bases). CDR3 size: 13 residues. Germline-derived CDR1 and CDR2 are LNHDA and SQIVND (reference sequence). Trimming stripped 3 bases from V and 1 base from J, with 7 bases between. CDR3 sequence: CASSMSGSYEQYF. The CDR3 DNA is TGTGCCAGTAGTATGAGCGGTTCCTACGAGCAGTACTTC.

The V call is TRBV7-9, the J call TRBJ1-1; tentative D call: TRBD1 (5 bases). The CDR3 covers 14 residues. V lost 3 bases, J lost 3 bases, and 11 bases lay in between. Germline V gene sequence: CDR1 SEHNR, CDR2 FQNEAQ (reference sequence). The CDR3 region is CASSFGQGDTEAFF. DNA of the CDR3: TGTGCCAGCAGCTTTGGTCAGGGTGACACTGAAGCTTTCTTT. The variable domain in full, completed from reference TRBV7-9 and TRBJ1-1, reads DTGVSQNPRHKITKRGQNVTFRCDPISEHNRLYWYRQTLGQGPEFLTYFQNEAQLEKSRLLSDRFSAERPKGSFSTLEIQRTEQGDSAMYLCASSFGQGDTEAFFGQGTRLTVV.

CDR3 DNA sequence: TGTGCCAGCAGACTAGCGCGACATGGAGAGAATGAGCAGTTCTTC. Protein sequence: CASRLARHGENEQFF. J is TRBJ2-1 and V is TRBV6-5; 7 bases match TRBD2. The CDR3 totals 15 residues. Germline V CDR1 and CDR2: MNHEY, SVGAGI. The V segment lost 6 bases and the J segment 7 bases; nucleotides outside the gene matches: 12.

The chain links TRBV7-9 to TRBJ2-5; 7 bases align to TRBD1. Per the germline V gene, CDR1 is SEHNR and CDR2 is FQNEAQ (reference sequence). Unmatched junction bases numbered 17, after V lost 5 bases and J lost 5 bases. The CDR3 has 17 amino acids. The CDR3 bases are TGTGCCAGCAGCCGGGTTCGGTTAATACAGGGGTCGGAGACCCAGTACTTC. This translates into CASSRVRLIQGSETQYF.

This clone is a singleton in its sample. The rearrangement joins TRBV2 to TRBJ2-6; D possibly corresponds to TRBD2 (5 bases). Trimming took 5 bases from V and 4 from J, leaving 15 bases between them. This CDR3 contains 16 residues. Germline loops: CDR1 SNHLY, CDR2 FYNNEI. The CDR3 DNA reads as TGTGCCAGCAGTACTCCCAGGACTCTGGGGGCCAACGTCCTGACTTTC. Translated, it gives CASSTPRTLGANVLTF. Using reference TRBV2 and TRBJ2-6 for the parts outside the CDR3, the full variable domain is EPEVTQTPSHQVTQMGQEVILRCVPISNHLYFYWYRQILGQKVEFLVSFYNNEISEKSEIFDDQFSVERPDGSNFTLKIRSTKLEDSAMYFCASSTPRTLGANVLTFGAGSRLTVL.

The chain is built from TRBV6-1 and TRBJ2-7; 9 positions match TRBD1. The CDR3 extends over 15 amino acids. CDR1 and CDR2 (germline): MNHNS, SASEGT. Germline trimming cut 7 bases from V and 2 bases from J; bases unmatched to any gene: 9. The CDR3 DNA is TGTGCCAGCATCCGCCGACAGGGGGGAACCTACGAGCAGTACTTC. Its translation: CASIRRQGGTYEQYF.

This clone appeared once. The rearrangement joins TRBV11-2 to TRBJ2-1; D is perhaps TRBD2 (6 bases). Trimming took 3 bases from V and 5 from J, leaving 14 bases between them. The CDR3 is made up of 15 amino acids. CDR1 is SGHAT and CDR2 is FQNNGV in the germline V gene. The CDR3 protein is CASSLDGTPNNEQFF. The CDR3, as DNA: TGTGCCAGCAGCTTGGACGGGACTCCTAACAATGAGCAGTTCTTC.

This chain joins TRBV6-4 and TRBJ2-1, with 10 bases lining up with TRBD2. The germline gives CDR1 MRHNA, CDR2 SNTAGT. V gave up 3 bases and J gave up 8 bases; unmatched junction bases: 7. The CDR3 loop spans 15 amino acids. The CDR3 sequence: CASSEALAGPDEQFF. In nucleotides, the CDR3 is TGTGCCAGCAGTGAGGCACTAGCGGGACCGGATGAGCAGTTCTTC.

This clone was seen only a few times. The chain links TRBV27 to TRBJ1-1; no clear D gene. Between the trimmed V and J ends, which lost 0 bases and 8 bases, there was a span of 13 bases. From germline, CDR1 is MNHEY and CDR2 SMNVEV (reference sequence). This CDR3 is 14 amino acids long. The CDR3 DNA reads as TGTGCCAGCAGTTTATCGGCCGAATGGACCGAAGCTTTCTTT. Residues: CASSLSAEWTEAFF.

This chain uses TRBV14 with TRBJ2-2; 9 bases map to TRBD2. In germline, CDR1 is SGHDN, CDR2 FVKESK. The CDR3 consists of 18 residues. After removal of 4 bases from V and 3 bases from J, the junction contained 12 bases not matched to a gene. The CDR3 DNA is TGTGCCAGCAGCCGACTGGGACTAGCTCGGATTGACACCGGGGAGCTGTTTTTT. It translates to CASSRLGLARIDTGELFF.

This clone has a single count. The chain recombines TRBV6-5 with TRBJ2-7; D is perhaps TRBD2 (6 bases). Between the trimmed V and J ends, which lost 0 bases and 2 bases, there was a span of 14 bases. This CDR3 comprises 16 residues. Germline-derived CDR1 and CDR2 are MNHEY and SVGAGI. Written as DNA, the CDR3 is TGTGCCAGCAGTTACTCTCCGCCCGGGGGTGCCTACGAGCAGTACTTC. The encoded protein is CASSYSPPGGAYEQYF.

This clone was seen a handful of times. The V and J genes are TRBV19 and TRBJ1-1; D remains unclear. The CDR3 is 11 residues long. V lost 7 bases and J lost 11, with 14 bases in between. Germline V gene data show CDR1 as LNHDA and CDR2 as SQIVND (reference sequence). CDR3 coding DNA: TGTGCCAGTACCCCGGGTCGCCGTGCTTTCTTT. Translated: CASTPGRRAFF. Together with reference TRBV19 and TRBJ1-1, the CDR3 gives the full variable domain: DGGITQSPKYLFRKEGQNVTLSCEQNLNHDAMYWYRQDPGQGLRLIYYSQIVNDFQKGDIAEGYSVSREKKESFPLTVTSAQKNPTAFYLCASTPGRRAFFGQGTRLTVV.

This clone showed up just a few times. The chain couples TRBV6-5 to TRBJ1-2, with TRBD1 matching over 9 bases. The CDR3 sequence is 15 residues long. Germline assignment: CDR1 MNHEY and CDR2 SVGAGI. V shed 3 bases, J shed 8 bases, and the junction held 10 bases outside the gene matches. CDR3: CASSYGGTGYNGYTF. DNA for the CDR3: TGTGCCAGCAGTTATGGGGGGACAGGGTATAACGGCTACACCTTC.

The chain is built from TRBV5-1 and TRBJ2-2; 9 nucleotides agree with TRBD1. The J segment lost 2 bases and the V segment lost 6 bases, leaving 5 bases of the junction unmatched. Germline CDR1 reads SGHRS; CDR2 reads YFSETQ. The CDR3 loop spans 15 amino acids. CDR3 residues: CASNTGGLNTGELFF. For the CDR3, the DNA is TGCGCCAGCAATACAGGGGGCCTCAACACCGGGGAGCTGTTTTTT. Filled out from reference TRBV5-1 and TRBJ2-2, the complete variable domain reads KAGVTQTPRYLIKTRGQQVTLSCSPISGHRSVSWYQQTPGQGLQFLFEYFSETQRNKGNFPGRFSGRQFSNSRSEMNVSTLELGDSALYLCASNTGGLNTGELFFGEGSRLTVL.